This TCR beta chain comes out of a study of persistence of HIV-infected CD4 T cells. Study findings and constraints: Antigen-responding cells were enriched for degenerate expanded CDR3beta sequences. TCRbeta richness was lower in CMV- and Gag-responding cells than in anti-CD3/anti-CD28-responding cells.

There are 16 residues in the CDR3. Germline CDR1 and CDR2: SGHTA and FQGNSA. V was trimmed by 6 bases and J by 3 bases, leaving 17 bases between them. About this clone itself: The target antigen is unknown.

Sequencing used immunoSEQ version 4 in survey mode. The method was immunoSEQ multiplex PCR; TCRdb's version includes in-frame clones alone and lacks a portion of them. The table shows 30,000 to 35,000 clones, with approximately 80% occurring only once. Cells were stimulated with CMV-infected fibroblast lysates at approximately 10 ug/mL. Sorted nonresponding memory CD4+ T cells were CD40L-negative, CD69-negative, CD45RO-high. CD4+ T cell counts exceeded 400 cells/uL; CMV serology was positive. A roughly 17-hour stimulation of CD8-depleted PBMCs used anti-CD28/CD49d costimulation, CD40-blocking antibody and enfuvirtide.

This receptor was taken from an adult man with HIV who was CMV-seropositive. This sample comprised CD4+ T cells sorted from PBMCs after roughly 19-hour stimulation, obtained from a patient who received antiretroviral therapy. This rearrangement joins TRBV7-2 to TRBJ1-4, with D maybe TRBD1 (6 bases). Written as DNA, the CDR3 is TGTGCCAGCAGGCAAACAGGGTGGGGTTCTAATGAAAAACTGTTTTTT. The encoded protein is CASRQTGWGSNEKLFF.